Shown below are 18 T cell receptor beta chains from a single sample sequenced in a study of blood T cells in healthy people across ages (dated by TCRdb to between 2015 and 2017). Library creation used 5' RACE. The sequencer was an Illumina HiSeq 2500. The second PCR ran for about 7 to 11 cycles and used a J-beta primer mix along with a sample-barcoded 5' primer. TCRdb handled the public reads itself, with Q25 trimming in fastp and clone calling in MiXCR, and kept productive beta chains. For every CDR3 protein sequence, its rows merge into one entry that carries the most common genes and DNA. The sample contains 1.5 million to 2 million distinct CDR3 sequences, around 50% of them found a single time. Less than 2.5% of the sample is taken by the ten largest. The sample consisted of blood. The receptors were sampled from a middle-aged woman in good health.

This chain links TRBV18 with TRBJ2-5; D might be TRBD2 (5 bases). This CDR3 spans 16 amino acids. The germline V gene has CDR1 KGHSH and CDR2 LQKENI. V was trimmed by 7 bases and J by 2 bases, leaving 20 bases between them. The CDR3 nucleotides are TGTGCCAGCTGGGCAGAGGGTTGGGGAAAACAAGAGACCCAGTACTTC. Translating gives CASWAEGWGKQETQYF.

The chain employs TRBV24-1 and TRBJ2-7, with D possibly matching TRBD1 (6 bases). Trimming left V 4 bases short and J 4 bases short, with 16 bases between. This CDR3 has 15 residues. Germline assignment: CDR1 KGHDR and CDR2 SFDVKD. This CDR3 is CATSDRRTADYEQYF. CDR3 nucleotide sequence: TGTGCCACCAGTGACCGAAGGACAGCGGATTACGAGCAGTACTTC.

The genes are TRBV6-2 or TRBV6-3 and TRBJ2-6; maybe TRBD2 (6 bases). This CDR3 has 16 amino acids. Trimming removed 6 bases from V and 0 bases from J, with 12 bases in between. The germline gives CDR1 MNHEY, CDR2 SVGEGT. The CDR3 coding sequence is TGTGCCAGCAGGGGACTGAACAGCTCTGGGGCCAACGTCCTGACTTTC. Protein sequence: CASRGLNSSGANVLTF.

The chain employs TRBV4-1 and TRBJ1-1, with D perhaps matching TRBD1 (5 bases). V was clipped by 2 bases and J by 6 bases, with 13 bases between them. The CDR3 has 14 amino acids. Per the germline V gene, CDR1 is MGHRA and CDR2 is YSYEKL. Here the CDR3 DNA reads TGCGCCAGCAGCCAATCAATCAGGGTAGCTGAAGCTTTCTTT. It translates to CASSQSIRVAEAFF.

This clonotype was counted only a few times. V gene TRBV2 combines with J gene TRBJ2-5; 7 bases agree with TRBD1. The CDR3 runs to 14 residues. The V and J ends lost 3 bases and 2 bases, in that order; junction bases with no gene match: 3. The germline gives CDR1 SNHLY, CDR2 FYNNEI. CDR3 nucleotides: TGTGCCAGCAGTGAGGGGGACAGTCAAGAGACCCAGTACTTC. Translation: CASSEGDSQETQYF. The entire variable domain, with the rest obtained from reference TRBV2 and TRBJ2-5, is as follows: EPEVTQTPSHQVTQMGQEVILRCVPISNHLYFYWYRQILGQKVEFLVSFYNNEISEKSEIFDDQFSVERPDGSNFTLKIRSTKLEDSAMYFCASSEGDSQETQYFGPGTRLLVL.

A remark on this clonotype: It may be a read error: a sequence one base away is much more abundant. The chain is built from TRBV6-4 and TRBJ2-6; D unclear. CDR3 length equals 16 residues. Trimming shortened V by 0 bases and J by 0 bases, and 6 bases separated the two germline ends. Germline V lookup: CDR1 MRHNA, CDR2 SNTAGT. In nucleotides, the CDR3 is TGTGCCAGCAGTGACTCTGCAGCCTCTGGGGCCAACGTCCTGACTTTC. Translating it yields CASSDSAASGANVLTF.

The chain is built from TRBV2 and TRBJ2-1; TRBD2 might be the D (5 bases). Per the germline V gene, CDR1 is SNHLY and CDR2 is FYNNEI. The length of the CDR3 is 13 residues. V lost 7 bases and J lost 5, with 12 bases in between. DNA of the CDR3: TGTGCCAGCAATGGGGAGCCGGACAATGAGCAGTTCTTC. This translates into CASNGEPDNEQFF.

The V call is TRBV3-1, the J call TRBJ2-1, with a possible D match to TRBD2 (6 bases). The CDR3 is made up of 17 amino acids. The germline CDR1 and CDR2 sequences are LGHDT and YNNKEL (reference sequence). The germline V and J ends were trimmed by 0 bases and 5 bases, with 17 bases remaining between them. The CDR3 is CASSQDLFRGNDNEQFF. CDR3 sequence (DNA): TGTGCCAGCAGCCAAGACTTATTCCGGGGGAACGACAATGAGCAGTTCTTC.

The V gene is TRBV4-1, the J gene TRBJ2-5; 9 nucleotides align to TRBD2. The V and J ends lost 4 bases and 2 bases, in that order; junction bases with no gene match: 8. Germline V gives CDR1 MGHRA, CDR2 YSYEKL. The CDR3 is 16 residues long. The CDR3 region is CASSLSGSVNQETQYF. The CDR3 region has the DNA TGCGCCAGCAGCCTTAGCGGGAGCGTGAATCAAGAGACCCAGTACTTC.

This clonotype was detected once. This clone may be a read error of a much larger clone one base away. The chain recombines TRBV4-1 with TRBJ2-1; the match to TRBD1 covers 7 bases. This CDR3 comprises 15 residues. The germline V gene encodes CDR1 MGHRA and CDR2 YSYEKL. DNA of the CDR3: TGCGCCAGCAACCAAATTCACAGGGGAGACAATGAGCAGTTCTTC. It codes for CASNQIHRGDNEQFF.

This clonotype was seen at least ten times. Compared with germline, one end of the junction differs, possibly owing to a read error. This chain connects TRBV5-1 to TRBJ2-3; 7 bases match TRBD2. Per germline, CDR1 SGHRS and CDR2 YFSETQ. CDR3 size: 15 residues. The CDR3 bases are TGTGCCAGCAGCTTAGTCGGGGGGACCACAGATACGCAGTATTTT. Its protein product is CASSLVGGTTDTQYF.

The CDR3 spells CASLGEQYF. CDR3 DNA: TGTGCCAGCCTTGGGGAGCAGTACTTC. The V and J genes are TRBV2 and TRBJ2-7; D not certain. The CDR3 covers 9 residues. Per the germline V gene, CDR1 is SNHLY and CDR2 is FYNNEI. The ends were cut back, 8 bases at V and 7 bases at J, with 6 bases in the middle.

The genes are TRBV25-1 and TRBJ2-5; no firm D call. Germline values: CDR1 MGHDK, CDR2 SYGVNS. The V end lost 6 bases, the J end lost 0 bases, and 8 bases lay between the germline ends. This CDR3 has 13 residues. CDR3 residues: CASRQRYQETQYF. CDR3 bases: TGTGCCAGCAGACAGAGGTACCAAGAGACCCAGTACTTC.

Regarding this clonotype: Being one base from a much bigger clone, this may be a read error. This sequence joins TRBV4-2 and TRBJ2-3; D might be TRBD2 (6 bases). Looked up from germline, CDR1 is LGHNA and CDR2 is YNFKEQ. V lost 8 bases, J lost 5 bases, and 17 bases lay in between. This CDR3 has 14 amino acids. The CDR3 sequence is CASGRTGVEDTQYF. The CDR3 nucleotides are TGTGCCAGCGGCCGCACGGGAGTCGAAGATACGCAGTATTTT.

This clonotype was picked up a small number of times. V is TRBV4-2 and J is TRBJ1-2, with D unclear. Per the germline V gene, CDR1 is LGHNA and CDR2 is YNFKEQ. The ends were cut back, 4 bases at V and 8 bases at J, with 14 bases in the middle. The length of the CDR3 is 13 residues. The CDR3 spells CASSLGVAGGYTF. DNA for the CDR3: TGTGCCAGCAGCCTCGGGGTGGCGGGGGGCTACACCTTC.

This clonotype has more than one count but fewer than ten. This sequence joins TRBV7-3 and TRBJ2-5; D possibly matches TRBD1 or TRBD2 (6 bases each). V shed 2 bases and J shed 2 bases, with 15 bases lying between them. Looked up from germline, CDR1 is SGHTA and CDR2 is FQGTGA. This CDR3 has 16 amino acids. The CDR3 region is CASSLGIGGTQETQYF. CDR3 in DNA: TGTGCCAGCAGCTTAGGGATCGGCGGGACACAAGAGACCCAGTACTTC.

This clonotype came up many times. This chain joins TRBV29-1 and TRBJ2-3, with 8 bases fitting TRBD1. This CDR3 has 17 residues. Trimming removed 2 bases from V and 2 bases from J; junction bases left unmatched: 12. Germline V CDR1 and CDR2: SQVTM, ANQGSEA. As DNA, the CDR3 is TGCAGCGTTGAAAGAGGCCGCGACAGGGGATTCACAGATACGCAGTATTTT. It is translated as CSVERGRDRGFTDTQYF.

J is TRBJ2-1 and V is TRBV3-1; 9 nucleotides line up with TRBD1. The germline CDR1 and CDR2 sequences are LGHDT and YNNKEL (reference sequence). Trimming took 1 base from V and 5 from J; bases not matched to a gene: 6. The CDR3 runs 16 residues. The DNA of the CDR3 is TGTGCCAGCAGCCAAGTCGGGACAGGGAGCAACAATGAGCAGTTCTTC. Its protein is CASSQVGTGSNNEQFF.